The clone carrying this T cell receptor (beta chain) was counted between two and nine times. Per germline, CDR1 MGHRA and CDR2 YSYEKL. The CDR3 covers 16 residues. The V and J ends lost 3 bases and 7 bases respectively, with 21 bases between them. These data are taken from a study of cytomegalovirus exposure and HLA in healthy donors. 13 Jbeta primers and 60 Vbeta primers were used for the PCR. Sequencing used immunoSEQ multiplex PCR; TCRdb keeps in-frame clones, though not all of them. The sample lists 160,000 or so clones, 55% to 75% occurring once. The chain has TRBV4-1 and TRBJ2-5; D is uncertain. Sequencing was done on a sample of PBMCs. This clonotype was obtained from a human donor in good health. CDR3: CASSQADLFIRGTQYF. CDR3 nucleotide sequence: TGCGCCAGCAGCCAGGCCGACCTCTTCATCCGAGGGACCCAGTACTTC.